The clone carrying this T cell receptor (beta chain) was seen more than once but under ten times. It was with unique molecular identifiers that the TCRbeta library was prepared. MiXCR, applied by TCRdb to the PCR reads, yields one record per CDR3 protein. The repertoire consists of 600,000 to 700,000 distinct CDR3 sequences, with 16% occurring once and the leading ten covering approximately 1%. The CDR3 consists of 15 residues. Germline assignment: CDR1 MNHNS and CDR2 SASEGT. The germline V and J ends were trimmed by 4 bases and 1 base, with 12 bases remaining between them. The sample comes from a study of T-cell reconstitution after alpha-beta-depleted transplantation in children.

The gene calls are TRBV6-1 and TRBJ2-3, with D maybe TRBD1 (5 bases). This clonotype was sampled from a human donor who donated a stem cell graft to a child with acute myeloid leukemia. The sample was PBMCs from the stem cell graft donor, taken from the stem cell graft. The CDR3 DNA follows: TGTGCCAGCAGTGGGCCAGGGTATGGCACAGATACGCAGTATTTT. Amino acid sequence: CASSGPGYGTDTQYF.